This entry concerns a single T cell receptor (beta chain). Its antigen is undetermined. The data stem from a study of chemoradiotherapy in HPV16-positive cancers. Libraries were prepared by immunoSEQ multiplex PCR; TCRdb keeps only in-frame clonotypes and omits some of them. The sample has about 8,600 clones, approximately 70% seen once. Study-wide points: Non-HPV-specific T cells did not expand in tumors during treatment, whereas candidate HPV-specific clones and E7-related motifs did. Better recurrence-free survival went with HPV-responsive T-cell expansion in HPV16-positive patients.

This TCR came from a human donor with HPV-associated anogenital cancer. Sampling was done from a patient who underwent chemoradiotherapy.

CDR3 sequence reads: CASSWGGGNTEAFF. The CDR3 coding sequence is TGTGCCAGCAGTTGGGGCGGTGGGAACACTGAAGCTTTCTTT. The chain uses TRBV13 and TRBJ1-1; D is perhaps TRBD1 (5 bases). Germline V gives CDR1 PRHDT, CDR2 FYEKMQ (reference sequence). Trimming shortened V by 6 bases and J by 1 base, and 12 bases separated the two germline ends. The CDR3 runs to 14 residues.